The T cell receptor beta chain under discussion was sequenced for a study of cytomegalovirus exposure and HLA in healthy donors. Study-wide points: Reports indicated that the classifier achieved high specificity and sensitivity in diagnosing cytomegalovirus status.

Note on this clone: Its antigen remains unknown.

Healthy bone marrow donors made up the cohort. Trimming left V 1 base short and J 3 bases short, with 13 bases between. The CDR3 has 15 residues. Germline assignment: CDR1 MNHEY and CDR2 SVGAGI. The PCR used 60 Vbeta and 13 Jbeta primers. The data were produced by immunoSEQ multiplex PCR, yet TCRdb's version contains in-frame clones alone and is incomplete. The data contain approximately 69,000 clones, roughly 72% of them singletons. This clonotype originated in a woman in her thirties in good health and CMV-seropositive. Sequenced: PBMCs. The chain has TRBV6-5 and TRBJ2-7; a possible D gene is TRBD2 (5 bases). DNA of the CDR3: TGTGCCAGCAGTTACTTAGCGCTGGGCTACTACGAGCAGTACTTC. This translates into CASSYLALGYYEQYF.